The 27 T cell receptor beta chains listed next were all sequenced from one sample in a study of T cell responses to AZD1222 COVID-19 vaccine. Using immunoSEQ multiplex PCR, the repertoire was profiled, and TCRdb retains in-frame clones only, with some absent. Among 100,000 or so clones listed, 85% to 90% were seen once. Here the sequenced sample was peripheral blood, taken on day 0 of AZD1222 vaccination. The receptor set was obtained from an adult in good health.

This clone appeared a few times. The chain recombines TRBV9 with TRBJ1-1; D is undetermined. This CDR3 spans 15 amino acids. Germline lookup yields CDR1 SGDLS and CDR2 YYNGEE. The germline V and J ends were trimmed by 4 bases and 0 bases, with 13 bases remaining between them. CDR3 nucleotide sequence: TGTGCCAGCAGCCTAGACTACAGCCTGAACACTGAAGCTTTCTTT. Residues: CASSLDYSLNTEAFF. The full variable domain, its missing parts supplied by reference TRBV9 and TRBJ1-1, is DSGVTQTPKHLITATGQRVTLRCSPRSGDLSVYWYQQSLDQGLQFLIQYYNGEERAKGNILERFSAQQFPDLHSELNLSSLELGDSALYFCASSLDYSLNTEAFFGQGTRLTVV.

The V call is TRBV2, the J call TRBJ1-6; no clear D. CDR3 size: 13 residues. With 3 bases removed from V and 3 bases from J, the gap between germline ends came to 3 bases. Germline V gene sequence: CDR1 SNHLY, CDR2 FYNNEI. The CDR3 DNA reads as TGTGCCAGCAGTGACGACTATAATTCACCCCTCCACTTT. As protein: CASSDDYNSPLHF. The variable domain in full, completed from reference TRBV2 and TRBJ1-6, reads EPEVTQTPSHQVTQMGQEVILRCVPISNHLYFYWYRQILGQKVEFLVSFYNNEISEKSEIFDDQFSVERPDGSNFTLKIRSTKLEDSAMYFCASSDDYNSPLHFGNGTRLTVT.

The CDR3 here is CASSQDAAGNYGYTF. Written as DNA, the CDR3 is TGCGCCAGCAGCCAAGACGCCGCGGGGAACTATGGCTACACCTTC. The chain recombines TRBV4-1 with TRBJ1-2, with D hard to call. The V gene's germline CDR1 is MGHRA and CDR2 YSYEKL. V was shortened by 0 bases and J by 2 bases, with 10 bases between the two germline ends. The CDR3 contains 15 residues.

The chain carries TRBV3-1 (or the pseudogene TRBV3-2) and TRBJ1-1; D might be TRBD1 (5 bases). CDR1 LGHDT and CDR2 YNNKEL come from the germline V gene (reference sequence). This CDR3 is built from 14 residues. V lost 0 bases, J lost 9 bases, and 14 bases lay in between. CDR3 sequence (DNA): TGTGCCAGCAGCCAAGATGGAGGGGTTTTAAAAGCTTTCTTT. It encodes CASSQDGGVLKAFF.

The rearrangement joins TRBV6-9 to TRBJ1-3; TRBD1 matches at 8 bases. CDR1 is MNHGY and CDR2 is SVAAGI in the germline V gene. The CDR3 totals 13 residues. The ends lost 10 bases at V and 4 bases at J; junction bases unmatched: 6. CDR3 amino acids: CAKTGDVGNTIYF. CDR3 DNA: TGTGCCAAGACAGGGGATGTCGGAAACACCATATATTTT.

This clone showed up just once. The V and J genes are TRBV5-6 and TRBJ2-1; 7 bases are a match to TRBD1. J gave up 9 bases and V 1 base, and 1 base lay outside the gene matches. From germline, CDR1 is SGHDT and CDR2 YYEEEE. The length of the CDR3 is 12 residues. The CDR3 bases are TGTGCCAGCAGCTTGAGGGGGCTTGAGCAGTTCTTC. It encodes CASSLRGLEQFF.

The chain employs TRBV28 and TRBJ1-6, with 8 bases matching TRBD1. The junction had 7 bases not matched to a gene; V was cut back by 7 bases and J by 8 bases. This CDR3 has 14 amino acids. Per germline, CDR1 MDHEN and CDR2 SYDVKM. CDR3 loop: CASKAGGVDSPLHF. In DNA, the CDR3 is TGTGCCAGCAAGGCAGGGGGCGTTGATTCACCCCTCCACTTT.

This clone was observed at least ten times. The chain recombines TRBV5-1 with TRBJ2-7; 10 nucleotides line up with TRBD1. V lost 5 bases to trimming and J lost 4 bases; unmatched junction nucleotides: 6. CDR1 SGHRS and CDR2 YFSETQ come from the germline V gene. The CDR3 covers 14 residues. The CDR3: CASSPGTGDYEQYF. The CDR3 DNA is TGCGCCAGCAGTCCCGGGACAGGGGATTACGAGCAGTACTTC.

V usage is TRBV7-9 and J usage is TRBJ2-3; the D gene could be TRBD1 or TRBD2 (5 bases each). The V end lost 1 base, the J end lost 8 bases, and 16 bases lay between the germline ends. Looked up from germline, CDR1 is SEHNR and CDR2 is FQNEAQ (reference sequence). The CDR3 loop spans 15 amino acids. This CDR3 is CASSLERDGQRTQYF. DNA of the CDR3: TGTGCCAGCAGCTTAGAAAGGGACGGCCAGCGTACGCAGTATTTT. The full variable domain, completed using reference TRBV7-9 and TRBJ2-3, is DTGVSQNPRHKITKRGQNVTFRCDPISEHNRLYWYRQTLGQGPEFLTYFQNEAQLEKSRLLSDRFSAERPKGSFSTLEIQRTEQGDSAMYLCASSLERDGQRTQYFGPGTRLTVL.

This clone was counted once. V and J are TRBV6-4 and TRBJ2-1; maybe TRBD1 (6 bases). The CDR3 is made up of 15 amino acids. The germline CDR1 and CDR2 sequences are MRHNA and SNTAGT. Trimming cost V 0 bases and J 5 bases, with 11 bases left between them. The CDR3 DNA follows: TGTGCCAGCAGTGACTCCGGGACAAGCGACAATGAGCAGTTCTTC. Amino acids: CASSDSGTSDNEQFF.

Only a few counts were recorded for this clone. This sequence joins TRBV7-8 and TRBJ1-5; 7 bases agree with TRBD1. Trimming removed 5 bases from V and 4 bases from J; junction bases left unmatched: 11. Germline-derived CDR1 and CDR2 are SGHVS and FQNEAQ. CDR3 size: 16 residues. CDR3 loop: CASSQRPGQPNQPQHF. CDR3 nucleotides: TGTGCCAGCAGCCAACGACCGGGACAGCCAAATCAGCCCCAGCATTTT.

This clone was detected only once. CDR3 coding DNA: TGTGCCAGCAGTTCTCAGGGGGGGACTGGAAACACCATATATTTT. It translates to CASSSQGGTGNTIYF. This chain links TRBV27 with TRBJ1-3; 7 bases align to TRBD1. The germline CDR1 and CDR2 sequences are MNHEY and SMNVEV (reference sequence). There are 15 residues in the CDR3. With 4 bases clipped from V and 2 bases from J, the junction kept 5 bases outside the gene matches.

A single count supports this clone. The CDR3 sequence: CASGLVFGTDTQYF. The CDR3 nucleotides are TGTGCTAGTGGTTTGGTGTTTGGGACAGATACGCAGTATTTT. The chain joins TRBV12-5 to TRBJ2-3; no firm D call. Trimming cost V 0 bases and J 3 bases, with 7 bases left between them. The CDR3 has 14 amino acids. The V gene's germline CDR1 is LGHNT and CDR2 FRNRAP. Variable domain in full (rest from reference TRBV12-5 and TRBJ2-3): DARVTQTPRHKVTEMGQEVTMRCQPILGHNTVFWYRQTMMQGLELLAYFRNRAPLDDSGMPKDRFSAEMPDATLATLKIQPSEPRDSAVYFCASGLVFGTDTQYFGPGTRLTVL.

This chain joins TRBV28 and TRBJ2-1; unclear D gene. The ends were cut back, 5 bases at V and 6 bases at J, with 14 bases in the middle. The CDR3 totals 14 residues. Per germline, CDR1 MDHEN and CDR2 SYDVKM. In DNA form, the CDR3 reads TGTGCCAGCAGTAAGATAGGGTTCCGCAATGAGCAGTTCTTC. It codes for CASSKIGFRNEQFF. The full variable domain, its missing parts supplied by reference TRBV28 and TRBJ2-1, is DVKVTQSSRYLVKRTGEKVFLECVQDMDHENMFWYRQDPGLGLRLIYFSYDVKMKEKGDIPEGYSVSREKKERFSLILESASTNQTSMYLCASSKIGFRNEQFFGPGTRLTVL.

This chain uses TRBV20-1 with TRBJ1-4; D unclear. Trimming left V 6 bases short and J 8 bases short, with 13 bases between. Germline V gene sequence: CDR1 DFQATT, CDR2 SNEGSKA (reference sequence). This CDR3 has 12 amino acids. The CDR3 DNA reads TGCAGTGCGAGTGCCCACTCCGAAAAACTGTTTTTT. Its translation: CSASAHSEKLFF.

Points on this clone: The junction departs from germline at one end; a sequencing error may be responsible. The J gene is TRBJ1-2, the V gene TRBV25-1, with 9 bases aligning to TRBD1. The CDR3 runs to 13 residues. Germline-derived CDR1 and CDR2 are MGHDK and SYGVNS. The CDR3 sequence: CASSELGQGGANF. DNA for the CDR3: TGTGCCAGCAGTGAACTGGGACAGGGAGGCGCGAACTTC.

J is TRBJ1-6 and V is TRBV21-1. TRBV21-1 is a pseudogene segment. This CDR3 spans 17 amino acids. CDR3 bases: TGTGCCAGCAGCAAACGGTGGGCAGGAGAAGATAATTCACCCCTCCACTTT. It specifies CASSKRWAGEDNSPLHF.

Points on this clone: One end of the junction fails to match germline, which may point to a read error. The chain is built from TRBV5-1 and TRBJ2-5, with D maybe TRBD1 (6 bases). Per the germline V gene, CDR1 is SGHRS and CDR2 is YFSETQ. This CDR3 is 13 amino acids long. CDR3: CASSLRGQGTQYF. CDR3 DNA: TGCGCCAGCAGCTTGAGGGGACAAGGGACCCAGTACTTC. The entire variable domain, with the rest obtained from reference TRBV5-1 and TRBJ2-5, is as follows: KAGVTQTPRYLIKTRGQQVTLSCSPISGHRSVSWYQQTPGQGLQFLFEYFSETQRNKGNFPGRFSGRQFSNSRSEMNVSTLELGDSALYLCASSLRGQGTQYFGPGTRLLVL.

CDR3 DNA: TGTGCCAGCTCACCACGGCAGGCTCCCAGGGGGGGCGAGCAGTACTTC. It translates to CASSPRQAPRGGEQYF. The gene calls are TRBV18 and TRBJ2-7; D assignment may be TRBD1 or TRBD2 (7 bases each). The CDR3 spans 16 residues. CDR1 is KGHSH, CDR2 LQKENI, per germline. Trimming stripped 1 base from V and 6 bases from J, with 19 bases between.

This chain uses TRBV18 with TRBJ1-5, with 11 bases aligning to TRBD1. Per the germline V gene, CDR1 is KGHSH and CDR2 is LQKENI. The CDR3 has 15 residues. The V segment lost 3 bases and the J segment 6 bases; nucleotides outside the gene matches: 4. The chain's CDR3 is CASSPGTGGRQPQHF. CDR3 nucleotide sequence: TGTGCCAGCTCACCCGGGACAGGGGGTCGTCAGCCCCAGCATTTT.

This chain links TRBV12-3 or TRBV12-4 with TRBJ1-2; 8 bases line up with TRBD1. The CDR3 contains 13 residues. V dropped 4 bases and J dropped 4; count of bases not matched to a gene: 2. This chain's CDR3 is CASSYRGTYGYTF. The CDR3 DNA is TGTGCCAGCAGTTACAGGGGGACCTATGGCTACACCTTC.

This chain joins TRBV15 and TRBJ2-6; weak D call: TRBD2 (6 bases). Germline loops: CDR1 LNHNV, CDR2 YYDKDF (reference sequence). CDR3 length: 15 residues. V was cut by 3 bases and J by 1 base, with 7 bases left in between. The CDR3 sequence: CATSSGGSGANVLTF. CDR3 DNA: TGTGCCACCAGCAGCGGGGGATCTGGGGCCAACGTCCTGACTTTC.

CDR3 loop: CASSLSVFTEAFF. In DNA, the CDR3 is TGTGCCAGCAGCTTGAGTGTATTCACTGAAGCTTTCTTT. The chain joins TRBV5-4 to TRBJ1-1, with unresolved D. The CDR3 contains 13 residues. The V and J ends lost 1 base and 4 bases respectively, with 8 bases between them. Germline lookup yields CDR1 SGHNT and CDR2 YYREEE (reference sequence).

The gene calls are TRBV6-6 and TRBJ2-1; unclear D gene. The CDR3 loop spans 12 amino acids. V shed 4 bases and J shed 7 bases, with 8 bases lying between them. Germline V gene lookup returns CDR1 MNHNY and CDR2 SVGAGI (reference sequence). CDR3 coding DNA: TGTGCCAGCAGTTCAACCGGTAATGAGCAGTTCTTC. Its protein product is CASSSTGNEQFF.

This clone was observed a single time. This chain joins TRBV6-2 or TRBV6-3 and TRBJ2-1; 9 nucleotides align to TRBD1. Looked up from germline, CDR1 is MNHEY and CDR2 is SVGEGT. The trim removed 2 bases at V and 7 bases at J, leaving 6 bases unmatched. The length of the CDR3 is 15 residues. CDR3 nucleotides: TGTGCCAGCAGTTACGAGACAGGGGGACCTAATGAGCAGTTCTTC. Translating gives CASSYETGGPNEQFF.

The chain combines TRBV7-9 with TRBJ1-1; no clear D gene. The CDR3 sequence is 16 residues long. Germline CDR1 SEHNR, CDR2 FQNEAQ (reference sequence). V lost 6 bases and J lost 0, with 17 bases in between. The CDR3 DNA reads TGTGCCAGCAGGCGAGGATCCGGCTATTTGAACACTGAAGCTTTCTTT. Amino acids: CASRRGSGYLNTEAFF.

The chain links TRBV18 to TRBJ1-1, with D perhaps matching TRBD1 (6 bases). This CDR3 comprises 16 residues. The germline V gene has CDR1 KGHSH and CDR2 LQKENI. The ends were cut back, 2 bases at V and 0 bases at J, with 13 bases in the middle. The CDR3 nucleotides are TGTGCCAGCTCACCAAGGGGGAGAGCAATGAACACTGAAGCTTTCTTT. Protein product: CASSPRGRAMNTEAFF. Full variable domain (rest looked up from reference TRBV18 and TRBJ1-1): NAGVMQNPRHLVRRRGQEARLRCSPMKGHSHVYWYRQLPEEGLKFMVYLQKENIIDESGMPKERFSAEFPKEGPSILRIQQVVRGDSAAYFCASSPRGRAMNTEAFFGQGTRLTVV.